Reported below is one TCR beta chain. The target antigen is unknown. This sample is drawn from a study of T cell repertoires in cytomegalovirus infection. Across the study: Peptides in the study included HLA-C-restricted and HLA-B-restricted CMV epitopes.

Study-wide results and caveats: HLA-C-restricted CMV clonotypes gave the most frequent clonotype in two of eight donors.

Via MiXCR, TCRdb re-called the reads, giving one row per CDR3 protein. The table includes about 350,000 distinct CDR3 sequences, roughly a third detected once. Germline-derived CDR1 and CDR2 are SNHLY and FYNNEI. V was shortened by 7 bases and J by 0 bases, with 17 bases between the two germline ends. The CDR3 length is 16 residues. V and J are TRBV2 and TRBJ2-3; D gene uncertain. Source: cultured PBMCs, taken from culture after CMV antigen stimulation. This receptor was identified in a human donor in good health (CMV status not recorded). Some clones in this sample may be carry-over from other donors' samples. CDR3 protein: CASNYYPSTSTDTQYF. The CDR3 DNA reads as TGTGCCAGCAATTATTATCCTTCTACTAGCACAGATACGCAGTATTTT.